The clone carrying this TCR beta chain has a handful of counts. The antigen is not known. Study processing details: Between-group CDR3 differences, defined by clinicopathological status, yielded a distant-metastasis classifier for papillary thyroid cancer. Through MiXCR, TCRdb re-clonotyped the PCR reads. TCRdb assigned the V and J calls; the authors' analysis was not used. The repertoire holds roughly 17,000 clones, approximately 25% seen once, with about 13% in the top ten. The data belong to a study of metastatic and nonmetastatic thyroid tumors. Study overall: Blood and tumor or nodule tissue repertoires from malignant and benign thyroid patients were compared.

Trimming pared 6 bases from V and 0 bases from J, leaving 8 bases between. CDR3 length: 14 residues. Patients had received no treatment of any kind before thyroid surgery. Points from the study as a whole: The study reportedly found significantly higher TCR beta diversity in malignant thyroid tumors than benign nodules, in blood and tumor.

This sequence was found in a male donor with papillary thyroid cancer or a benign thyroid nodule (not recorded which). Some clones in this sample may be carry-over from other donors' samples. The chain employs TRBV12-3 or TRBV12-4 and TRBJ1-4; TRBD1 is a possible D gene (6 bases). The sequencing input was tumor tissue. The CDR3: CASSYRATNEKLFF. CDR3 in DNA: TGTGCCAGCAGCTACAGGGCAACTAATGAAAAACTGTTTTTT.